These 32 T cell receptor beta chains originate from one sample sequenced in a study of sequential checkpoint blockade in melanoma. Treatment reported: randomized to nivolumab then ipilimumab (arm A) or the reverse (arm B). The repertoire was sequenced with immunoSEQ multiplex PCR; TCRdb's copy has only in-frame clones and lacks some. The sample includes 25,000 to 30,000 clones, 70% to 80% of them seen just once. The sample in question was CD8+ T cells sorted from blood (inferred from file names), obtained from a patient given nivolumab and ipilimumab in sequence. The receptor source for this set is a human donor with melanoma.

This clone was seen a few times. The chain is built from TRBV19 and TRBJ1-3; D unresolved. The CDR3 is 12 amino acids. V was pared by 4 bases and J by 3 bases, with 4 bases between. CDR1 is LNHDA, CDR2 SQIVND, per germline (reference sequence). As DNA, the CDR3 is TGTGCCAGTAGTACGGGTGGAAACACCATATATTTT. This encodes CASSTGGNTIYF. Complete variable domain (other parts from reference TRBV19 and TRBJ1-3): DGGITQSPKYLFRKEGQNVTLSCEQNLNHDAMYWYRQDPGQGLRLIYYSQIVNDFQKGDIAEGYSVSREKKESFPLTVTSAQKNPTAFYLCASSTGGNTIYFGEGSWLTVV.

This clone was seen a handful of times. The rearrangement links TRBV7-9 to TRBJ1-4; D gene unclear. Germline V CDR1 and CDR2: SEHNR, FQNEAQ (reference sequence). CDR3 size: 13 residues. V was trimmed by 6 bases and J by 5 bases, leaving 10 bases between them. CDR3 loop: CASRDFLNEKLFF. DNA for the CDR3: TGTGCCAGCAGGGACTTTCTGAATGAAAAACTGTTTTTT.

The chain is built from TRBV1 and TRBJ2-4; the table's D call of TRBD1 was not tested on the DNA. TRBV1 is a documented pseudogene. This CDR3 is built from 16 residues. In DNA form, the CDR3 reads TGCACCAGCAGCCCTCGGCAGGGATTAGCCAAAAACATTCAGTACTTC. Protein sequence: CTSSPRQGLAKNIQYF.

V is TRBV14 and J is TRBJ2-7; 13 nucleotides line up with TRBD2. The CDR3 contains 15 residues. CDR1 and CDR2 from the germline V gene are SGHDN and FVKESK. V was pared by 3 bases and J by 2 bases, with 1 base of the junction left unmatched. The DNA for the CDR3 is TGTGCCAGCAGCCAGACTAGCGGGAGGCCCTACGAGCAGTACTTC. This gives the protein CASSQTSGRPYEQYF. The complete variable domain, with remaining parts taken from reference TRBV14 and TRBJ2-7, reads EAGVTQFPSHSVIEKGQTVTLRCDPISGHDNLYWYRRVMGKEIKFLLHFVKESKQDESGMPNNRFLAERTGGTYSTLKVQPAELEDSGVYFCASSQTSGRPYEQYFGPGTRLTVT.

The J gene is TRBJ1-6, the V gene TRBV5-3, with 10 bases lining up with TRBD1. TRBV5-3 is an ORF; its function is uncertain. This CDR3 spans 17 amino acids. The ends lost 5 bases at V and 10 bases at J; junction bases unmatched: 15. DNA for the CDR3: TGTGCCAGAAGATTTCCCTTAGCCGGGACAGGGGAGTCACCCCTCCACTTT. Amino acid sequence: CARRFPLAGTGESPLHF.

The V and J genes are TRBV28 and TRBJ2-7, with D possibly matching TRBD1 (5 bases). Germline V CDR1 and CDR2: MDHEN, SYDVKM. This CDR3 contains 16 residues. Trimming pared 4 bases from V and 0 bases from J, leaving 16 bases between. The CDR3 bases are TGTGCCAGCAGTTCTTCAAGGGGAATTCCCTCCTACGAGCAGTACTTC. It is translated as CASSSSRGIPSYEQYF. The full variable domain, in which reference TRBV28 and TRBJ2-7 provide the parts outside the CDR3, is DVKVTQSSRYLVKRTGEKVFLECVQDMDHENMFWYRQDPGLGLRLIYFSYDVKMKEKGDIPEGYSVSREKKERFSLILESASTNQTSMYLCASSSSRGIPSYEQYFGPGTRLTVT.

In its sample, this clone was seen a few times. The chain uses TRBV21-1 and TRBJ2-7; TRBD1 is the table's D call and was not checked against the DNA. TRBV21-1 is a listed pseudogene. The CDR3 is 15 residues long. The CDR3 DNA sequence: TGTGCCAGCAGCTGCTGGACAGGGGGAAATTACGAGCAGTACTTC. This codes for CASSCWTGGNYEQYF.

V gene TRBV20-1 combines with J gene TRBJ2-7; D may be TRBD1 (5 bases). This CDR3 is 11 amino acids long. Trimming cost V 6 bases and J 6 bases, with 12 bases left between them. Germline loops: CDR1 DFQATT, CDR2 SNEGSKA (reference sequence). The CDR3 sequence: CSAGRVSEQYF. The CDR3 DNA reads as TGCAGTGCGGGCAGGGTGAGCGAGCAGTACTTC.

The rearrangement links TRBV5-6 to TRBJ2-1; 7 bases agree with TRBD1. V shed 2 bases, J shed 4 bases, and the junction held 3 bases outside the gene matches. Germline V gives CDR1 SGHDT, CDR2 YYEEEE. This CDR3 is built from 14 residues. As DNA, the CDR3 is TGTGCCAGCAGCTTACGGACAGGATACAATGAGCAGTTCTTC. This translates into CASSLRTGYNEQFF.

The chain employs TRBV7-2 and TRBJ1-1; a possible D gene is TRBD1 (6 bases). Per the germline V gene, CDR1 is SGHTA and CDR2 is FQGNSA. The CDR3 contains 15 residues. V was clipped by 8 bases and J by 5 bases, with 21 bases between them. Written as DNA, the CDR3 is TGTGCCAGCGACCCCGCGGGCGGGGGGCGAACTGAAGCTTTCTTT. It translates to CASDPAGGGRTEAFF.

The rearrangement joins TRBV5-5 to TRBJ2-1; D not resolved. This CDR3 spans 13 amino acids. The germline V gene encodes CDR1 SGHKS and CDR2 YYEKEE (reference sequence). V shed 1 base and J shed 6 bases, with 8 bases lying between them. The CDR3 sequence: CASSLPSLNEQFF. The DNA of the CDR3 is TGTGCCAGCAGCTTGCCTAGTCTCAATGAGCAGTTCTTC. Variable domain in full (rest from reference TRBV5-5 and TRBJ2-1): DAGVTQSPTHLIKTRGQQVTLRCSPISGHKSVSWYQQVLGQGPQFIFQYYEKEERGRGNFPDRFSARQFPNYSSELNVNALLLGDSALYLCASSLPSLNEQFFGPGTRLTVL.

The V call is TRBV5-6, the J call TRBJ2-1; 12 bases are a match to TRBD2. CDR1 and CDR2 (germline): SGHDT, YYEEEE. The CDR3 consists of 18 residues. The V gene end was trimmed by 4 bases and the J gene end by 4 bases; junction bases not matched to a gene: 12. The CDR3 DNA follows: TGTGCCAGCAGCGGTGGGACTAGCGGGCCCAAGGGGTACAATGAGCAGTTCTTC. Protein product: CASSGGTSGPKGYNEQFF.

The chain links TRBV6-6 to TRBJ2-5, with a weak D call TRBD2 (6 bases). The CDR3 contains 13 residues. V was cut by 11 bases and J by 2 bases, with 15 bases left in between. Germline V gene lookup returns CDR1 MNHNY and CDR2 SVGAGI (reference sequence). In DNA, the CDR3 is TGTGCCTCTTACGGGGGTGTACAAGAGACCCAGTACTTC. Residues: CASYGGVQETQYF.

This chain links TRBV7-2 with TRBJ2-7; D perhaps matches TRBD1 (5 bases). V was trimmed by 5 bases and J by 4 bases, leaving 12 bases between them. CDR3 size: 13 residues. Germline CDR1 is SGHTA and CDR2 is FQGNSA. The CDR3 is CASSPGFLYEQYF. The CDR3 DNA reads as TGTGCCAGCAGCCCAGGGTTCCTGTACGAGCAGTACTTC.

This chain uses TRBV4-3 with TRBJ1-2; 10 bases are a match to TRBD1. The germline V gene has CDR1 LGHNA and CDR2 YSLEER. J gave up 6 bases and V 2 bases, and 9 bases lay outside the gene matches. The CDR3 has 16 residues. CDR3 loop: CASSQYHGTGADGYTF. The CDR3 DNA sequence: TGCGCCAGCAGCCAATACCACGGGACAGGGGCTGATGGCTACACCTTC.

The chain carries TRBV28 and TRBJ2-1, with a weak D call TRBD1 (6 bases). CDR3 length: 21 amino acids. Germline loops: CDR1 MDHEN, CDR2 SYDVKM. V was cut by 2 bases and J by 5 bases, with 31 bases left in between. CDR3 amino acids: CASSLNRVDIVEPFFDNEQFF. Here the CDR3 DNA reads TGTGCCAGCAGTTTAAACAGGGTGGATATCGTAGAGCCCTTTTTTGACAATGAGCAGTTCTTC. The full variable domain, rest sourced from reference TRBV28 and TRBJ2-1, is DVKVTQSSRYLVKRTGEKVFLECVQDMDHENMFWYRQDPGLGLRLIYFSYDVKMKEKGDIPEGYSVSREKKERFSLILESASTNQTSMYLCASSLNRVDIVEPFFDNEQFFGPGTRLTVL.

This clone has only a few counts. DNA for the CDR3: TGTGCCAGCAGATTAGCGGATAGGTACAATGAGCAGTTCTTC. This sequence encodes CASRLADRYNEQFF. The chain is built from TRBV28 and TRBJ2-1; possible D gene TRBD2, 6 bases. V lost 6 bases to trimming and J lost 4 bases, with 13 bases between them. Germline V gene lookup returns CDR1 MDHEN and CDR2 SYDVKM. This CDR3 spans 14 amino acids.

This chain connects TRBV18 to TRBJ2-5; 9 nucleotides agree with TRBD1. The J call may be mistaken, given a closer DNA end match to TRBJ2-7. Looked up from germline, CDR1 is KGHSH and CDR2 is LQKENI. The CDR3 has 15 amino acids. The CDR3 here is CASSPTDRGGHEQYF. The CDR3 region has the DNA TGTGCCAGCTCACCCACGGACAGGGGAGGGCACGAGCAGTACTTC.

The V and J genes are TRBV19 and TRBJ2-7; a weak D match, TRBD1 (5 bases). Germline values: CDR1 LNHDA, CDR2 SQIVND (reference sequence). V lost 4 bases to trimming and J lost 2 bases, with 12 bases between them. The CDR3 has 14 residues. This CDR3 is CASSSTGGAYEQYF. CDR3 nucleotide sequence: TGTGCCAGTAGTAGCACAGGTGGGGCCTACGAGCAGTACTTC. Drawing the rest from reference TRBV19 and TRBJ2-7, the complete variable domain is DGGITQSPKYLFRKEGQNVTLSCEQNLNHDAMYWYRQDPGQGLRLIYYSQIVNDFQKGDIAEGYSVSREKKESFPLTVTSAQKNPTAFYLCASSSTGGAYEQYFGPGTRLTVT.

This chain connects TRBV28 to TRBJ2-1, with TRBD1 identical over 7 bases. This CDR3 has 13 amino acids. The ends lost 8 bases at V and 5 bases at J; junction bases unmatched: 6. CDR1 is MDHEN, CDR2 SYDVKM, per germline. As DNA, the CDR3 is TGTGCCAGCCGTGGGCAGGGGGACAATGAGCAGTTCTTC. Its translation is CASRGQGDNEQFF.

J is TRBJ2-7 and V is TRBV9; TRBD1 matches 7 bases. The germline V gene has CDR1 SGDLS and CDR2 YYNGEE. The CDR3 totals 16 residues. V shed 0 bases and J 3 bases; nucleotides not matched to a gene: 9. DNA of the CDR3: TGTGCCAGCAGCGTAGGAGGGGGCGGAATTGGCTACGAGCAGTACTTC. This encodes CASSVGGGGIGYEQYF.

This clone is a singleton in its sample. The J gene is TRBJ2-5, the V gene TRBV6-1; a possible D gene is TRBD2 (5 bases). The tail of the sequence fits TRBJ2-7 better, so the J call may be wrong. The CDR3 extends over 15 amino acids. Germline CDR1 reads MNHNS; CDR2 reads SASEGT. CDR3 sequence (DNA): TGTGCCAGCAGTGAGTCTCCGGGGAGCTCCTACGAGCAGTACTTC. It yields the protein CASSESPGSSYEQYF.

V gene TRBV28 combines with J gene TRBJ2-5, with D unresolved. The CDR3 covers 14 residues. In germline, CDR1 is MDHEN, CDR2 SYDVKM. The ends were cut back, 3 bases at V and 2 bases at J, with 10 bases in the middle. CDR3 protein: CASSFGHMQETQYF. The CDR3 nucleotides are TGTGCCAGCAGTTTTGGGCACATGCAAGAGACCCAGTACTTC.

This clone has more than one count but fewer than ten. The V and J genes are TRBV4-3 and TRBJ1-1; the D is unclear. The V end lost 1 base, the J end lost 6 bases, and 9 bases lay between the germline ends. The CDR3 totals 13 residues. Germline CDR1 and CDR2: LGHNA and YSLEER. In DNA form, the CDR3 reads TGCGCCAGCAGCCAAGGACTCGGTGCTGAAGCTTTCTTT. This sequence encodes CASSQGLGAEAFF.

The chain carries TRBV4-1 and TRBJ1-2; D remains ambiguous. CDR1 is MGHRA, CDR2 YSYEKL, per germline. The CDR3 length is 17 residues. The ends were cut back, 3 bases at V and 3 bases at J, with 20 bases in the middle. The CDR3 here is CASSQSFPDGGDYGYTF. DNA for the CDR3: TGCGCCAGCAGCCAGAGCTTCCCCGACGGCGGAGACTATGGCTACACCTTC.

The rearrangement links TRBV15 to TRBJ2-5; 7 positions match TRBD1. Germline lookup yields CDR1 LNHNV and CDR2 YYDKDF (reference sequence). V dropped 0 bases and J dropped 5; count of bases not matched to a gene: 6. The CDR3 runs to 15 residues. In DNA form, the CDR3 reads TGTGCCACCAGCAGAGATAGTACAGGGGATGAGACCCAGTACTTC. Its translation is CATSRDSTGDETQYF.

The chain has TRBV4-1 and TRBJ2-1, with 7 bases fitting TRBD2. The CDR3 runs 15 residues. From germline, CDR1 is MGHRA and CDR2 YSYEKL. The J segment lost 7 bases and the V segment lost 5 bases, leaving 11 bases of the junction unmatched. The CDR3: CASSFGRGVKNEQFF. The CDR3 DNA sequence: TGCGCCAGCAGCTTCGGACGGGGGGTAAAGAATGAGCAGTTCTTC.

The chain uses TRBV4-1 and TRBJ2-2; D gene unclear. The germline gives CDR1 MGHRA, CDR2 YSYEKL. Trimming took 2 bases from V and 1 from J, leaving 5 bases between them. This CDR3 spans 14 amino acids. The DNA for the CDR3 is TGCGCCAGCAGCCAAACAAGGAACACCGGGGAGCTGTTTTTT. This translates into CASSQTRNTGELFF.

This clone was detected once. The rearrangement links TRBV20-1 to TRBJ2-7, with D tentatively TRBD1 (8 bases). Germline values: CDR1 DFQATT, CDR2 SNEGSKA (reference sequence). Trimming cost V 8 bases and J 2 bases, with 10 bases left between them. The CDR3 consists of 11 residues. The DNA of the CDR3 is TGCAGTACAGGGGGGGCCTACGAGCAGTACTTC. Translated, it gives CSTGGAYEQYF.

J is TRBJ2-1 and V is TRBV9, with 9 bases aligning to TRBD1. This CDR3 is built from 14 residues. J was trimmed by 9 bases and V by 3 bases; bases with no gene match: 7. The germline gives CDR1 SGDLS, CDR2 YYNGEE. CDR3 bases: TGTGCCAGCAGCGCGGACAGGGGTTTAGGTGAGCAGTTCTTC. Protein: CASSADRGLGEQFF.

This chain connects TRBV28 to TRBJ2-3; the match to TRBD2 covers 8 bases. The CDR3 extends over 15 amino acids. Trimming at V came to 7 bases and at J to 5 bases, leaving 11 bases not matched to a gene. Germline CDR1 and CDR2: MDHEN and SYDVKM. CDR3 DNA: TGTGCCAGCACCTTATCGGTAGCGGGGCAAGATACGCAGTATTTT. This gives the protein CASTLSVAGQDTQYF.

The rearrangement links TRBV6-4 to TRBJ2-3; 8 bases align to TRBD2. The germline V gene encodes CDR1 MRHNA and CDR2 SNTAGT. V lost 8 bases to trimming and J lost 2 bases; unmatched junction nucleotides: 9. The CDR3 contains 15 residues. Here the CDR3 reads CASSKAGGTTDTQYF. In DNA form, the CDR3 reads TGTGCCAGCTCCAAGGCGGGGGGAACCACAGATACGCAGTATTTT.